A selection of T cell receptor beta chains follows, all from one sample in a study of T cells in Graves' hyperthyroidism and ophthalmopathy. TCRdb fed the multiplex PCR reads into MiXCR, producing one record per CDR3 protein. Of a few hundred thousand distinct CDR3 sequences in the sample, less than 25% were seen once. Specimen: blood. These receptors all come from a man aged 18 to 29 with Graves' hyperthyroidism. Both conserved end residues are part of each CDR3. A D gene is named only where the DNA matches it firmly. Size values are once, few and many counts, or a class for expanded clones, and some rows have none.

D | size | J | V | CDR3 | DNA
NA | NA | TRBJ2-2 | TRBV6-1 | CASRPGSVGELFF | TGTGCCAGCAGGCCAGGGTCGGTCGGGGAGCTGTTTTTT
NA | NA | TRBJ2-5 | TRBV6-4 | CASSEERLQETQYF | TGTGCCAGCAGTGAAGAGAGACTACAAGAGACCCAGTACTTC
NA | NA | TRBJ1-2 | TRBV27 | CASSSRTSNYGYTF | TGTGCCAGCAGTTCCCGGACGTCGAACTATGGCTACACCTTC
NA | NA | TRBJ1-2 | TRBV9 | CASSPLPGGFDYGYTF | TGTGCCAGCAGCCCTTTGCCGGGGGGGTTTGACTATGGCTACACCTTC
TRBD1 | NA | TRBJ1-6 | TRBV2 | CASRFRDRGNSPLHF | TGTGCCAGCAGGTTCCGGGACAGGGGTAATTCACCCCTCCACTTT
NA | many | TRBJ2-7 | TRBV20-1 | CSVRTTSDYEQYF | TGCAGTGTTAGGACCACCTCAGACTACGAGCAGTACTTC
TRBD1 | many | TRBJ1-1 | TRBV4-1 | CASSQVGTVGTEAFF | TGCGCCAGCAGCCAAGTGGGGACAGTTGGAACTGAAGCTTTCTTT
TRBD1 | many | TRBJ2-7 | TRBV5-1 | CASSLTGGQREQYF | TGCGCCAGCAGCTTGACAGGGGGCCAGAGGGAGCAGTACTTC
TRBD1 | NA | TRBJ2-5 | TRBV5-6 | CASRTGTGAEETQYF | TGTGCCAGCAGGACCGGGACAGGGGCAGAGGAGACCCAGTACTTC
NA | many | TRBJ1-2 | TRBV28 | CASSLATSGYTF | TGTGCCAGCAGTTTGGCTACATCTGGCTACACCTTC